This T cell receptor (beta chain) was documented in a study of response to subunit inactivated influenza vaccine. TCRdb called the RT-PCR reads again in MiXCR, with one record for every CDR3 protein. The sample lists 500,000 to 650,000 distinct CDR3 sequences; about 8% were seen once. The ends lost 4 bases at V and 4 bases at J; junction bases unmatched: 6. Germline CDR1 is SGDLS and CDR2 is YYNGEE. This CDR3 has 14 amino acids. Sequencing used PBMCs from blood, obtained about 24 months after vaccination. The V gene is TRBV9, the J gene TRBJ1-1; 8 bases map to TRBD1. The source is a man aged 45-69 years who received an inactivated influenza vaccine. The CDR3 DNA is TGTGCCAGCAGCTCAGGACAGGGTACCACTGAAGCTTTCTTT. This translates into CASSSGQGTTEAFF.